Many counts were recorded for the clone carrying this T cell receptor beta chain. Genomic DNA provided the template from which TCR beta VDJ and CDR3 profiles were obtained. TCRdb ran MiXCR on the reads and lists one entry per CDR3 protein. The sample lists some 240,000 distinct CDR3 sequences; 34% were seen once. This sample stems from a study of CD8+CD57+ T cells in acquired aplastic anemia. For the study at large: Healthy donors gave 10 million to 11 million reads on average for CD4+ cells.

CDR3 length: 13 amino acids. Trimming cost V 5 bases and J 2 bases, with 13 bases left between them. From germline, CDR1 is DFQATT and CDR2 SNEGSKA (reference sequence). The gene calls are TRBV20-1 and TRBJ2-7; D is undetermined. This clonotype originated in a human donor in good health, serving as a control. Sequenced input: sorted CD4+, CD8+, or CD8+CD57+ T cells (not recorded which) from PBMCs. The CDR3 DNA reads as TGCAGTGCTCTTAAGGACCTGGCCTACGAGCAGTACTTC. Amino acids: CSALKDLAYEQYF.